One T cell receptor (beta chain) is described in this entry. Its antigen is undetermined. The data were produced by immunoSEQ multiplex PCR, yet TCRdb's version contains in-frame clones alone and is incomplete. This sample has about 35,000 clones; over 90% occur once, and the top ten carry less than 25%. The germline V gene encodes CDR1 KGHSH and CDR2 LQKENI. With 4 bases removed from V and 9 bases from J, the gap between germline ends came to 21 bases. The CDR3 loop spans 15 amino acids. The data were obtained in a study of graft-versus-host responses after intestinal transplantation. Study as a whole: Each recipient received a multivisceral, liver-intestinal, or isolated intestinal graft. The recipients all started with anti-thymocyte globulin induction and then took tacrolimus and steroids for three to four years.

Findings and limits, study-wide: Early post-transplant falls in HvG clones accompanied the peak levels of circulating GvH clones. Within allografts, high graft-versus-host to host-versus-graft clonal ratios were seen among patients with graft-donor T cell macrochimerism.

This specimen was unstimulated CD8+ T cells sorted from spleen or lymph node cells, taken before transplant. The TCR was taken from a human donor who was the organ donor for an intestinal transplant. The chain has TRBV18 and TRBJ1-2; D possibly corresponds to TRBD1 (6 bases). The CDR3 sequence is CASSLSYIGQRSYTF. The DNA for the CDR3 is TGTGCCAGCTCACTTTCTTATATTGGACAGAGAAGCTACACCTTC.